This TCR beta chain was identified in a study of blood T cells in healthy people across ages. Notes on the study in general: Diversity was higher, and naive CD4+ cells more numerous, in long-lived donors than in aged donors.

A J-beta primer mix and a sample-barcoded 5' primer were used in a second PCR of roughly 6 to 11 cycles. TCRdb re-called the 5' RACE reads through MiXCR, storing one row per CDR3 protein. The sample shows around 1,000,000 distinct CDR3 sequences, approximately 25% of them seen only once. Notes on this clonotype: Its antigen is undetermined. Compared with germline, one end of the junction differs, possibly owing to a read error.

CDR3 length: 10 residues. The germline V gene encodes CDR1 SGHTA and CDR2 FQGNSA. The sample also formed part of further work on T cells of mothers and their children.

This sequence originates from a girl under 10 years old in good health. The chain couples TRBV7-2 to TRBJ1-2, with D perhaps matching TRBD1 (5 bases). The material sequenced was blood. CDR3 amino acids: CASSLAGTIF. The CDR3 DNA reads TGTGCCAGCAGCTTAGCTGGGACCATCTTC.